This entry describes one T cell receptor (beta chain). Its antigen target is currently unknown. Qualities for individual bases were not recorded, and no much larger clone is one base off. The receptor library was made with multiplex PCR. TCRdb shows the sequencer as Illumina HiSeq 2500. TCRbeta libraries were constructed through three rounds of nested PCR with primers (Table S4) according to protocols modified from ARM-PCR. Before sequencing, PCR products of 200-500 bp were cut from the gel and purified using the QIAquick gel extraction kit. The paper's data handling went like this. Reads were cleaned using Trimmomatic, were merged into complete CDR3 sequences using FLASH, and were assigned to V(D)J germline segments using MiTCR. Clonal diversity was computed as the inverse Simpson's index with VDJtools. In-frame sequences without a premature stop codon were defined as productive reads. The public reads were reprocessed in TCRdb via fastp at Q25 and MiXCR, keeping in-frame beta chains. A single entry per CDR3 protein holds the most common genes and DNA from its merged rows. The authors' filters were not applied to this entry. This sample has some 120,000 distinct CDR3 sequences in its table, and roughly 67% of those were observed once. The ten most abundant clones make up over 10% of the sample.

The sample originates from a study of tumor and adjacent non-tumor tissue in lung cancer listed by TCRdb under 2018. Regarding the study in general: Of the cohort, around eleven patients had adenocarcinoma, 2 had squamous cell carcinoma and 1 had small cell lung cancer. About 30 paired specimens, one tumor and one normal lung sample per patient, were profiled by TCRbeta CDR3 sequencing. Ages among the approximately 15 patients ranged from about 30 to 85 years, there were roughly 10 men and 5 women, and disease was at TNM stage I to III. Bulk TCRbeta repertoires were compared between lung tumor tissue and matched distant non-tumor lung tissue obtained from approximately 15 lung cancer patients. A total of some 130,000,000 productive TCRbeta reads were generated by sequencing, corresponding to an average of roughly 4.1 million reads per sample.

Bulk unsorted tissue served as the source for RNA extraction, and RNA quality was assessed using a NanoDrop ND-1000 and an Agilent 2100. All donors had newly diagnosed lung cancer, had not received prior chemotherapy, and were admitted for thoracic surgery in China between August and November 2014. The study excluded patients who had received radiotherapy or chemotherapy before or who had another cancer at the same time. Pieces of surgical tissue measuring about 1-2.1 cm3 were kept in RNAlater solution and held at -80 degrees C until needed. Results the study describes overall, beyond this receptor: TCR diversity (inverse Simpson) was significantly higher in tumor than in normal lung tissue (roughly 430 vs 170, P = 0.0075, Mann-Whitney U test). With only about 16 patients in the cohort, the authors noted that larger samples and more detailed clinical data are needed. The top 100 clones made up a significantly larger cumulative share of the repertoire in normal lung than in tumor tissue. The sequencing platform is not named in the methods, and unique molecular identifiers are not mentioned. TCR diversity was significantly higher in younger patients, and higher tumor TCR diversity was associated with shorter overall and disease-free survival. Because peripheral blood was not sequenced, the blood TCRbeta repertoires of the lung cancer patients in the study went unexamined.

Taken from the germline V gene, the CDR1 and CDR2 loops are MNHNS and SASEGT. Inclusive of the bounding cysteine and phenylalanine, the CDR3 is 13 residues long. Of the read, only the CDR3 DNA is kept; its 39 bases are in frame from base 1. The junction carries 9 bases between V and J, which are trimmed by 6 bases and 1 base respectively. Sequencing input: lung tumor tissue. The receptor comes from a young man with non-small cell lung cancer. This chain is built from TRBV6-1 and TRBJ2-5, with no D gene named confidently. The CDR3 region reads CASSHGVQETQYF. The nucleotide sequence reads TGTGCCAGCAGCCATGGCGTCCAAGAGACCCAGTACTTC.